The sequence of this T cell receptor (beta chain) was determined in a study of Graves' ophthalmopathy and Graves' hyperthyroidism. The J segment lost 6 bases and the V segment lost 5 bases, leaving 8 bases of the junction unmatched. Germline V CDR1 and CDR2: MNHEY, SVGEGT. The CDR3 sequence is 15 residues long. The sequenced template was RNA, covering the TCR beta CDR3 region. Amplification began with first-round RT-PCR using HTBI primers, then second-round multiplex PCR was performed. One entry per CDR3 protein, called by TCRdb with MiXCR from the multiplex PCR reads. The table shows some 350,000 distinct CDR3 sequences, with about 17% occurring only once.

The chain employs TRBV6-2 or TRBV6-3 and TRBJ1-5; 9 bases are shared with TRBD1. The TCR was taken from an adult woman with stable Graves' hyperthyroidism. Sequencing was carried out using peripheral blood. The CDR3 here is CASSADRGSGQPQHF. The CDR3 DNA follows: TGTGCCAGCAGTGCGGACAGGGGCTCAGGTCAGCCCCAGCATTTT.